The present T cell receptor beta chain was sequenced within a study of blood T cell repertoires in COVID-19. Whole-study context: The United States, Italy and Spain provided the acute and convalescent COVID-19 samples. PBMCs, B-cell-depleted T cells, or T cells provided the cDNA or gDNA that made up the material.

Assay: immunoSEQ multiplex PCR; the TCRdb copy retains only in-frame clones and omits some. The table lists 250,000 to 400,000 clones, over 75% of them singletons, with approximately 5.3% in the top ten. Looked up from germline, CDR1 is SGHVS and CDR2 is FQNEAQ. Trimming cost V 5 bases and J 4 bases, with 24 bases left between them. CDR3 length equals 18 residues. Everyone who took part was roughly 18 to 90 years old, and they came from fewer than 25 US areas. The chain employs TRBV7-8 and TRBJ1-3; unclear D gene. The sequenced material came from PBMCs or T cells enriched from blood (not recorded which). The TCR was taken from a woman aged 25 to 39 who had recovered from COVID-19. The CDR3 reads CASSPHPLDPSPGNTIYF. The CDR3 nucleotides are TGTGCCAGCAGCCCACACCCCCTCGACCCTAGCCCGGGAAACACCATATATTTT.